The 11 T cell receptor beta chains presented below share a single source sample, sequenced in a study of cytomegalovirus exposure and HLA in healthy donors. PCR primers comprised 60 Vbeta and 13 Jbeta primers. TCRdb's copy holds only in-frame clones and misses some; the assay was immunoSEQ multiplex PCR. The sample carries roughly 130,000 clones, around 80% recorded once. The sample consisted of PBMCs. Every receptor here comes from a woman aged 45 to 65 in good health and CMV-seropositive.

This clone was observed a handful of times. This chain uses TRBV5-4 with TRBJ2-7; D perhaps matches TRBD2 (6 bases). CDR3 length: 15 residues. Trimming left V 4 bases short and J 1 base short, with 15 bases between. Germline CDR1 is SGHNT and CDR2 is YYREEE (reference sequence). The CDR3 bases are TGTGCCAGCAGCCCCCAAGGCGGGGATTCCTACGAGCAGTACTTC. Its translation is CASSPQGGDSYEQYF.

As DNA, the CDR3 is TGTGCCAGCAGCGCACAGGGTAGCAATCAGCCCCAGCATTTT. Encoded protein: CASSAQGSNQPQHF. The chain uses TRBV7-9 and TRBJ1-5, with a possible D match to TRBD1 (6 bases). In germline, CDR1 is SEHNR, CDR2 FQNEAQ (reference sequence). This CDR3 is built from 14 residues. The ends were cut back, 5 bases at V and 0 bases at J, with 8 bases in the middle. The full variable domain, rest sourced from reference TRBV7-9 and TRBJ1-5, is DTGVSQNPRHKITKRGQNVTFRCDPISEHNRLYWYRQTLGQGPEFLTYFQNEAQLEKSRLLSDRFSAERPKGSFSTLEIQRTEQGDSAMYLCASSAQGSNQPQHFGDGTRLSIL.

This chain joins TRBV6-5 and TRBJ2-7; 7 bases line up with TRBD1. The CDR3 is 11 amino acids. Germline V lookup: CDR1 MNHEY, CDR2 SVGAGI. The ends lost 11 bases at V and 5 bases at J; junction bases unmatched: 6. The CDR3 sequence: CAVTGNHEQYF. DNA of the CDR3: TGTGCCGTGACAGGGAACCACGAGCAGTACTTC.

The chain recombines TRBV7-6 with TRBJ2-2, with TRBD2 as a possible D gene (6 bases). Looked up from germline, CDR1 is SGHVS and CDR2 is FNYEAQ. Trimming stripped 1 base from V and 4 bases from J, with 16 bases between. CDR3 size: 17 residues. CDR3: CASSLVARAGFTGELFF. DNA for the CDR3: TGTGCCAGCAGCTTAGTGGCGAGGGCGGGGTTCACCGGGGAGCTGTTTTTT.

The chain employs TRBV7-3 and TRBJ2-3; tentatively, D is TRBD2 (5 bases). Per germline, CDR1 SGHTA and CDR2 FQGTGA. This CDR3 comprises 15 residues. V lost 5 bases and J 0 bases, leaving 12 bases between the germline ends. The DNA for the CDR3 is TGTGCCAGCAGCCCGGACGGGATTAGCACAGATACGCAGTATTTT. Translation: CASSPDGISTDTQYF.

This clone was detected only a few times. This chain links TRBV7-2 with TRBJ2-4, with D unclear. Germline V gene sequence: CDR1 SGHTA, CDR2 FQGNSA. There are 13 residues in the CDR3. The V gene lost 5 bases and the J gene lost 5 bases, with 10 bases spanning the gap. This chain's CDR3 is CASSLTHENIQYF. The CDR3 DNA reads TGTGCCAGCAGCCTTACACACGAAAACATTCAGTACTTC.

The chain recombines TRBV10-3 with TRBJ1-4; D call uncertain. V was clipped by 8 bases and J by 7 bases, with 20 bases between them. Germline CDR1 and CDR2: ENHRY and SYGVKD. The length of the CDR3 is 15 residues. The CDR3: CAIGGGTDRGEKLFF. In DNA, the CDR3 is TGTGCCATCGGCGGCGGAACCGACCGGGGTGAAAAACTGTTTTTT.

V and J are TRBV6-1 and TRBJ1-2; TRBD1 might be the D (6 bases). Germline CDR1 is MNHNS and CDR2 is SASEGT. The CDR3 length is 12 residues. Trimming pared 8 bases from V and 8 bases from J, leaving 15 bases between. CDR3 sequence (DNA): TGTGCCAGCGCATTACAGGGAATAGGCTACACCTTC. Translation gives CASALQGIGYTF.

The chain couples TRBV11-3 to TRBJ2-1; 10 bases map to TRBD2. Trimming cost V 4 bases and J 4 bases; bases outside gene matches: 4. The CDR3 extends over 15 amino acids. CDR1 and CDR2 (germline): SGHNT, YENEEA. DNA for the CDR3: TGTGCCAGCAGCTCGGATAGCGGGGGGTACAATGAGCAGTTCTTC. This sequence encodes CASSSDSGGYNEQFF.

The CDR3 DNA reads as TGTGCCAGCAGCCCTACAGGGCCCACATACAATGAGCAGTTCTTC. Encoded protein: CASSPTGPTYNEQFF. The chain combines TRBV7-3 with TRBJ2-1; D might be TRBD1 (6 bases). Deletions cut 5 bases from V and 4 bases from J, with 15 bases between. Per germline, CDR1 SGHTA and CDR2 FQGTGA. CDR3 length: 15 amino acids.

The V and J genes are TRBV19 and TRBJ2-5, with 8 nucleotides matching TRBD1. The CDR3 covers 13 residues. V was clipped by 6 bases and J by 2 bases; unmatched bases: 2. Germline-derived CDR1 and CDR2 are LNHDA and SQIVND (reference sequence). The CDR3 coding sequence is TGTGCCAGTAGAAACAGGGGGCAAGAGACCCAGTACTTC. Encoded protein: CASRNRGQETQYF. The full variable domain, in which reference TRBV19 and TRBJ2-5 provide the parts outside the CDR3, is DGGITQSPKYLFRKEGQNVTLSCEQNLNHDAMYWYRQDPGQGLRLIYYSQIVNDFQKGDIAEGYSVSREKKESFPLTVTSAQKNPTAFYLCASRNRGQETQYFGPGTRLLVL.